The entry below gives a single TCR beta chain sequence along with its context. This clone's antigen is unknown. No qualities accompany the bases; no much larger clone lies one base away. This entry is derived from a study of cytomegalovirus exposure and HLA in healthy donors (dated by TCRdb to the late 2010s). For the study in its entirety: According to a later analysis, one platform produced both the approximately 110 validation repertoires and the approximately 670 repertoires of the first cohort. The aim of the study was to test whether cataloging public T cell receptors could identify signatures of past pathogen exposure. To predict cytomegalovirus infection status, the study brought together high-throughput TCR immunosequencing, statistical association of individual TCRs with disease status, and machine learning. A separate validation cohort of roughly 110 different subjects was used in addition to the roughly 720-subject first cohort. General study outcomes and caveats: According to the authors, the approach could potentially be generalized to other disease states and immunological phenotypes. The study gave a list of roughly 150 TCR beta chains associated with cytomegalovirus. In vitro tests confirmed that three of the cytomegalovirus-associated TCR beta chains recognize cytomegalovirus antigens. The classifier was reported to diagnose cytomegalovirus status with high specificity and sensitivity in both the original and validation cohorts. Subsequent analysis determined that TCRs grouped into clusters in the first cohort also showed a tendency toward co-occurrence across the 130 or so validation repertoires, and approximately 94% of cluster scores exceeded 0. Most TCR sequences were seen in very few donors, while some public TCRs were found in many individuals. All 120 or so repertoires were used to score co-occurrence in the validation cohort in a later analysis, because that analysis had no HLA typing for the cohort.

CDR1 SGHVS and CDR2 FQNEAQ are derived from the germline V gene. V is cut by 2 bases and J by 4 bases, and the space between the germline ends is 9 bases. The CDR3 has 14 amino acids, counting the end cysteine and phenylalanine. Only the CDR3 part of the read is kept: 42 bases, read in frame from the first base. Library generation was performed with the immunoSEQ multiplex PCR assay. The authors processed their data as follows. To diagnose cytomegalovirus status from the catalog of TCR beta chain sequences, a statistical classification framework was built. TCRdb's version of the immuneACCESS table is confined to in-frame rearrangements and falls short of the full clone set. An unresolved V gene accounts for under half of the shortfall where checked; the remainder is of unknown origin. The D gene and trimming were derived from the DNA, and the V and J assignments and clone size from that table. Within this sample are about 160,000 clones, with 95% to 96% of them counted one time only. Approximately 0.97% of the sample belongs to the ten largest clones.

The donors were included in the validation cohort of approximately 130 subjects, a group kept apart from the roughly 700-subject first cohort. The sequenced sample consisted of PBMCs. The chain is encoded by TRBV7-8 joined to TRBJ1-3; the D gene lacks a confident call. The TCR was taken from a young woman in good health and CMV-seronegative. The nucleotides read TGTGCCAGCAGCTTAAGACAAGCAGGAAACACCATATATTTT. It is translated as CASSLRQAGNTIYF.